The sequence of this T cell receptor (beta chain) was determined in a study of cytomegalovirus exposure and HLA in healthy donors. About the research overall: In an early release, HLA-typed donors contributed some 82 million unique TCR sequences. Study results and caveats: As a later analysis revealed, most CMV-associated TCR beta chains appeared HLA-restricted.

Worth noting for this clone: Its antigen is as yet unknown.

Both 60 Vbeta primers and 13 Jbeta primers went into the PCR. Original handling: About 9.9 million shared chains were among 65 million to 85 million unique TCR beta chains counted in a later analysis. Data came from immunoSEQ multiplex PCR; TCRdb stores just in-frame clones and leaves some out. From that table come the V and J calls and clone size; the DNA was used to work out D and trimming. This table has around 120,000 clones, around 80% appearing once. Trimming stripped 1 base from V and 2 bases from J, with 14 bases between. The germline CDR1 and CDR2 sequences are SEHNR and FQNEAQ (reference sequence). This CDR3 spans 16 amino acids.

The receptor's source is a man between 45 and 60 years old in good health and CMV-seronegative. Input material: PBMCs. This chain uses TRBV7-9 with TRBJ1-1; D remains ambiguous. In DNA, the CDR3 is TGTGCCAGCAGCTTAGATGTGAGGGTGGAAAACACTGAAGCTTTCTTT. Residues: CASSLDVRVENTEAFF. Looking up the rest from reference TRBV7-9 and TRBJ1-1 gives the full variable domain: DTGVSQNPRHKITKRGQNVTFRCDPISEHNRLYWYRQTLGQGPEFLTYFQNEAQLEKSRLLSDRFSAERPKGSFSTLEIQRTEQGDSAMYLCASSLDVRVENTEAFFGQGTRLTVV.